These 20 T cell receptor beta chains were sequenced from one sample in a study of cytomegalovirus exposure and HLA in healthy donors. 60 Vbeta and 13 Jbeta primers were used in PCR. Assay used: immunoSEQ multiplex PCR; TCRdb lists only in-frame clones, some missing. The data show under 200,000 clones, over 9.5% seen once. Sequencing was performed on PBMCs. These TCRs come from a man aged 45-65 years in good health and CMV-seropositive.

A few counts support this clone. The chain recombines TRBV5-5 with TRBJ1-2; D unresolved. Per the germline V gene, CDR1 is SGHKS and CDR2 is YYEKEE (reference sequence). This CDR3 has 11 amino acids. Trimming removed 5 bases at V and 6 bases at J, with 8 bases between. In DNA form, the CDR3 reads TGTGCCAGCAGAGTGGCAAATGGCTACACCTTC. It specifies CASRVANGYTF.

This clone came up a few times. Here the CDR3 reads CASRPEGGLLQETQYF. The CDR3 coding sequence is TGTGCAAGTCGTCCCGAAGGAGGGCTACTCCAAGAGACCCAGTACTTC. The chain uses TRBV12-2 and TRBJ2-5; the tabulated D call, TRBD2, remains unverified against the DNA. TRBV12-2 is deemed a pseudogene. The CDR3 is made up of 16 amino acids.

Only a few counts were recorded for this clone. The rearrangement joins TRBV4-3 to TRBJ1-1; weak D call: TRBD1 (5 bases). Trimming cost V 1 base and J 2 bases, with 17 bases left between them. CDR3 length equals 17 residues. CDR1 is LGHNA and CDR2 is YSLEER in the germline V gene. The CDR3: CASSQGAGGDLNTEAFF. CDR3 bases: TGCGCCAGCAGCCAAGGGGCGGGGGGAGACTTAAACACTGAAGCTTTCTTT.

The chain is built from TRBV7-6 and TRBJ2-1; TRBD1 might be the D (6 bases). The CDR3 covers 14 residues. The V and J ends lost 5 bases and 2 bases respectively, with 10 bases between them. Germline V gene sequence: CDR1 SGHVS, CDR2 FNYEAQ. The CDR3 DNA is TGTGCCAGCAGCCACGGACAGCCCTACAATGAGCAGTTCTTC. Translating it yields CASSHGQPYNEQFF.

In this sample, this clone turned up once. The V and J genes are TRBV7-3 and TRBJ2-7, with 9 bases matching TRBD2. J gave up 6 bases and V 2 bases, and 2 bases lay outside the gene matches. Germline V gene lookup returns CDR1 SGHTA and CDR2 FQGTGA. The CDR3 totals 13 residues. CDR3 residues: CASSLAGGGEQYF. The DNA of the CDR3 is TGTGCCAGCAGCTTAGCGGGGGGGGGCGAGCAGTACTTC.

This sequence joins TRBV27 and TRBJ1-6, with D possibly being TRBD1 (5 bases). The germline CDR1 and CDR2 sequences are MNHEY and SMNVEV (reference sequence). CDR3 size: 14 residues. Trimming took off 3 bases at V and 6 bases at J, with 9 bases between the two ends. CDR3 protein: CASSLQGGNSPLHF. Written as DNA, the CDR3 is TGTGCCAGCAGTTTGCAGGGTGGTAATTCACCCCTCCACTTT.

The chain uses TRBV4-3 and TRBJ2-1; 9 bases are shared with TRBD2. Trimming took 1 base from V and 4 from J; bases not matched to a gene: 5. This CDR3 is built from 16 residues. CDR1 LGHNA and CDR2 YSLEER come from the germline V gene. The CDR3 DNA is TGCGCCAGCAGCCAAGCCACCAGCGGGGGGTACAATGAGCAGTTCTTC. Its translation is CASSQATSGGYNEQFF.

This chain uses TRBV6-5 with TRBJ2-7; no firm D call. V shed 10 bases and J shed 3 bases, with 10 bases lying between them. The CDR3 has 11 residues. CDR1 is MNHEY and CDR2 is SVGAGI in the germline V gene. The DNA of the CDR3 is TGTGCCACCCGGTTGGTCTACGAGCAGTACTTC. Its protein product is CATRLVYEQYF.

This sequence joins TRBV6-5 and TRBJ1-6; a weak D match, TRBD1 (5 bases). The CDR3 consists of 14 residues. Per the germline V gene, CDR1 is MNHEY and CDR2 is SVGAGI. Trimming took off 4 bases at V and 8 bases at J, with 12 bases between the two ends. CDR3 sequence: CASSWDSDYSPLHF. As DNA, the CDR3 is TGTGCCAGCAGTTGGGACTCGGACTATTCACCCCTCCACTTT.

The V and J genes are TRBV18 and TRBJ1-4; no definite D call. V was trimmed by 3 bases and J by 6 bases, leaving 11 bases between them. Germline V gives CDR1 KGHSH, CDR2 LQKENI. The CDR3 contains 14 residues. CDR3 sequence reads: CASSPSRVDEKLFF. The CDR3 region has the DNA TGTGCCAGCTCACCCTCCCGAGTTGATGAAAAACTGTTTTTT.

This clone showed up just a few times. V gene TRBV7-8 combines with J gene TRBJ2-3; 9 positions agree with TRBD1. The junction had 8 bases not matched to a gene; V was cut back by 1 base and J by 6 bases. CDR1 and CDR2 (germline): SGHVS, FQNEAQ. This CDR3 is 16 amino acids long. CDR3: CASSLGRTGAWDTQYF. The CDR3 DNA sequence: TGTGCCAGCAGCTTAGGGAGGACAGGGGCCTGGGATACGCAGTATTTT.

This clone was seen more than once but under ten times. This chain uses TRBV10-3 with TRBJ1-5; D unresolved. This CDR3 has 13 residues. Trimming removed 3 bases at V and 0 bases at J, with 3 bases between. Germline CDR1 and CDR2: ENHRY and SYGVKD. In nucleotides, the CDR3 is TGTGCCATCAGTGACAGTAGCAATCAGCCCCAGCATTTT. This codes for CAISDSSNQPQHF.

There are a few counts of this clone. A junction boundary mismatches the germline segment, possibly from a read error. The chain's CDR3 is CASSRLPGGNTEAFF. Written as DNA, the CDR3 is TGTGCCAGCAGTAGGCTCCCGGGAGGGAACACTGAAGCTTTCTTT. The V and J genes are TRBV19 and TRBJ1-1; D is undetermined. This CDR3 is 15 amino acids long. The germline CDR1 and CDR2 sequences are LNHDA and SQIVND (reference sequence).

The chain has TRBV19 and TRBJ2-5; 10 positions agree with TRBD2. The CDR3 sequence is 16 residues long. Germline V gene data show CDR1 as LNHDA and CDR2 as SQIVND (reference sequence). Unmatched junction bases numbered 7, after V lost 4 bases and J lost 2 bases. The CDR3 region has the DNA TGTGCCAGTAGTACCCCCCTAGCGGGGGTTCAAGAGACCCAGTACTTC. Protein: CASSTPLAGVQETQYF.

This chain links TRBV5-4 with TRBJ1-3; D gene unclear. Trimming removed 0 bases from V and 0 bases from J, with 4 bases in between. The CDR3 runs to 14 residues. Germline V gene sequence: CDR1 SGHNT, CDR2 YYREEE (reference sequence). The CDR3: CASSLDNSGNTIYF. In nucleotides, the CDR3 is TGTGCCAGCAGCTTGGACAACTCTGGAAACACCATATATTTT.

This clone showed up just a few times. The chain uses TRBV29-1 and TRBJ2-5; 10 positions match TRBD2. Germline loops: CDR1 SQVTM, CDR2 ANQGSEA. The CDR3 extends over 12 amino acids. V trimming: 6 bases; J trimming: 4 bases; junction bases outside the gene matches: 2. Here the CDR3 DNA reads TGCAGCGTATCTAGCGGGGGAGAGACCCAGTACTTC. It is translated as CSVSSGGETQYF. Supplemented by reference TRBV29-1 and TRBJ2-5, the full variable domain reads SAVISQKPSRDICQRGTSLTIQCQVDSQVTMMFWYRQQPGQSLTLIATANQGSEATYESGFVIDKFPISRPNLTFSTLTVSNMSPEDSSIYLCSVSSGGETQYFGPGTRLLVL.

CDR3 bases: TGTGCCAGCACATCCCCCGTTTCGGGCTATGGCTACACCTTC. Its translation is CASTSPVSGYGYTF. The rearrangement links TRBV5-5 to TRBJ1-2; D not certain. V dropped 6 bases and J dropped 4 bases, with 16 bases sitting between them. CDR3 length: 14 amino acids. Germline V gene lookup returns CDR1 SGHKS and CDR2 YYEKEE (reference sequence).

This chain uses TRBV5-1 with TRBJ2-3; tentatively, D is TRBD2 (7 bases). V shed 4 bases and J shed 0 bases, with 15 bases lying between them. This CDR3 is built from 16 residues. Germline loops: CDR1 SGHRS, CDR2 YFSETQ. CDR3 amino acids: CASSPRGGGSTDTQYF. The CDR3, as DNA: TGCGCCAGCAGCCCGAGAGGGGGGGGTAGCACAGATACGCAGTATTTT.

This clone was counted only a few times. CDR3 coding DNA: TGCGCCAGCAGCCGGGGCTACGAGCAGTACTTC. Translation gives CASSRGYEQYF. V and J are TRBV4-1 and TRBJ2-5; D is unclear. The J call may be mistaken, given a closer DNA end match to TRBJ2-7. CDR3 length: 11 residues. Germline CDR1 and CDR2: MGHRA and YSYEKL.

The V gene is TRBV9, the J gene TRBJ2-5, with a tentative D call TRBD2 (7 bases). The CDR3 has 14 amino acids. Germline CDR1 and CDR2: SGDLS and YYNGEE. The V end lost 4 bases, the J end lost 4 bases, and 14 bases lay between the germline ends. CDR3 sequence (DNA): TGTGCCAGCAGCACGGGGGGCTGGGGAGAGACCCAGTACTTC. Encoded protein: CASSTGGWGETQYF.